The TCR beta chain described here comes from a study of cytomegalovirus exposure and HLA in healthy donors. Looked up from germline, CDR1 is MGHRA and CDR2 is YSYEKL. V shed 2 bases and J shed 2 bases, with 12 bases lying between them. The CDR3 length is 16 residues. PCR involved 60 Vbeta and 13 Jbeta primers. Measured with immunoSEQ multiplex PCR; TCRdb has only the in-frame clones, and not every one. The top ten clones hold around 6.6% of a sample with some 150,000 clones, approximately 79% of them seen once. The material sequenced was PBMCs. This chain links TRBV4-1 with TRBJ1-4; no clear D gene. The sequence came from a woman aged 45-60 years in good health and CMV-seropositive. CDR3 loop: CASSQSLQLTNEKLFF. DNA of the CDR3: TGCGCCAGCAGCCAATCTCTGCAGTTGACTAATGAAAAACTGTTTTTT.